These 32 T cell receptor beta chains were sequenced from one sample in a study of blood T cells in healthy people across ages. A second about 7 to 11 cycle PCR used barcoded and J-beta primers. MiXCR was run by TCRdb on the 5' RACE reads, yielding one entry per CDR3 protein. The table includes hundreds of thousands of distinct CDR3 sequences, under 65% detected once. The sequencing input was blood. The origin of the receptors is a man in his sixties in good health.

This chain connects TRBV12-3 or TRBV12-4 to TRBJ1-5; no definite D call. The V and J ends lost 6 bases and 2 bases respectively, with 11 bases between them. The CDR3 has 14 amino acids. CDR3 region: CASSRAGGNQPQHF. The CDR3 DNA is TGTGCCAGCAGCCGGGCTGGGGGCAATCAGCCCCAGCATTTT.

This sequence joins TRBV11-2 and TRBJ2-7; 9 positions match TRBD1. The CDR3 totals 15 residues. Germline loops: CDR1 SGHAT, CDR2 FQNNGV. Unmatched junction bases numbered 6, after V lost 1 base and J lost 5 bases. CDR3 residues: CASSLGDRVVDEQYF. CDR3 sequence (DNA): TGTGCCAGCAGCTTAGGGGACAGGGTGGTGGACGAGCAGTACTTC.

V and J are TRBV7-2 and TRBJ1-1; possible D gene TRBD1, 5 bases. Deletions cut 5 bases from V and 5 bases from J, with 18 bases between. This CDR3 region has 15 residues. The V gene's germline CDR1 is SGHTA and CDR2 FQGNSA. The CDR3: CASSPLNTGGTEAFF. The CDR3 nucleotides are TGTGCCAGCAGCCCTCTGAACACGGGGGGGACTGAAGCTTTCTTT.

The chain links TRBV27 to TRBJ2-4; a possible D gene is TRBD1 (6 bases). Trimming removed 6 bases at V and 2 bases at J, with 14 bases between. CDR3 length equals 15 residues. Germline loops: CDR1 MNHEY, CDR2 SMNVEV (reference sequence). The CDR3 region is CASRGNRESKNIQYF. CDR3 sequence (DNA): TGTGCCAGCAGGGGGAACAGGGAATCCAAAAACATTCAGTACTTC.

This clonotype was picked up many times. The chain employs TRBV4-2 and TRBJ2-1; 7 positions agree with TRBD2. V shed 0 bases, J shed 4 bases, and the junction held 3 bases outside the gene matches. The germline CDR1 and CDR2 sequences are LGHNA and YNFKEQ. The CDR3 spans 15 residues. CDR3: CASSQDGGSYNEQFF. CDR3 nucleotide sequence: TGTGCCAGCAGCCAAGACGGGGGGTCTTACAATGAGCAGTTCTTC.

The V gene is TRBV6-5, the J gene TRBJ2-7, with a tentative D call TRBD1 (5 bases). The end of the DNA is better explained by TRBJ2-5, so the J call may be wrong. This CDR3 spans 14 amino acids. CDR1 and CDR2 (germline): MNHEY, SVGAGI. CDR3 in amino acids: CASSYKRGQETQYF. The CDR3 region has the DNA TGTGCCAGCAGTTACAAAAGGGGCCAAGAGACCCAGTACTTC.

This clonotype has just a few counts. The J gene is TRBJ1-6, the V gene TRBV29-1, with 9 bases fitting TRBD1. V lost 6 bases and J lost 5; bases outside the gene matches: 2. Germline lookup yields CDR1 SQVTM and CDR2 ANQGSEA. CDR3 length: 13 residues. This chain's CDR3 is CSVGDRDNSPLHF. In DNA, the CDR3 is TGCAGCGTAGGGGACAGGGATAATTCACCCCTCCACTTT.

The gene calls are TRBV15 and TRBJ2-1, with D possibly TRBD1 on 6 matching bases. The CDR3 sequence is 17 residues long. V lost 0 bases to trimming and J lost 2 bases, with 14 bases between them. CDR1 LNHNV and CDR2 YYDKDF come from the germline V gene (reference sequence). The CDR3 bases are TGTGCCACCAGCAGAGATTACCGCCAGGGGACCTACAATGAGCAGTTCTTC. It specifies CATSRDYRQGTYNEQFF.

This clonotype was counted between two and nine times. The chain carries TRBV10-3 and TRBJ2-5; 7 nucleotides match TRBD2. V lost 2 bases, J lost 4 bases, and 7 bases stayed unmatched. The CDR3 consists of 15 residues. The germline V gene has CDR1 ENHRY and CDR2 SYGVKD. The CDR3 protein is CAISEPQRGGETQYF. Written as DNA, the CDR3 is TGTGCCATCAGTGAGCCCCAGCGGGGAGGAGAGACCCAGTACTTC.

The V and J genes are TRBV12-3 or TRBV12-4 and TRBJ2-7; 8 positions match TRBD1. The DNA end is a closer match to TRBJ2-4, so the J assignment may be wrong. CDR3 length: 16 amino acids. The CDR3 DNA reads TGTGCCAGCAGCGAACTGACAGGGGTTAGAGGAAACATTCAGTACTTC. Translation: CASSELTGVRGNIQYF.

J is TRBJ2-1 and V is TRBV5-1; 7 nucleotides agree with TRBD2. V lost 4 bases to trimming and J lost 0 bases; unmatched junction nucleotides: 13. CDR3 length: 18 amino acids. Germline assignment: CDR1 SGHRS and CDR2 YFSETQ. CDR3 protein: CASSPEGAGGSSYNEQFF. The CDR3 coding sequence is TGCGCCAGCAGCCCGGAGGGCGCCGGGGGGAGCTCCTACAATGAGCAGTTCTTC.

Only a few counts were recorded for this clonotype. The chain couples TRBV7-9 to TRBJ1-4; D is unclear. Germline assignment: CDR1 SEHNR and CDR2 FQNEAQ (reference sequence). The CDR3 length is 11 residues. Between the trimmed V and J ends, which lost 3 bases and 7 bases, there was a span of 3 bases. This chain's CDR3 is CASSLSEKLFF. CDR3 nucleotide sequence: TGTGCCAGCAGCTTGAGTGAAAAACTGTTTTTT.

The chain carries TRBV20-1 and TRBJ2-5, with D possibly TRBD1 on 5 matching bases. The germline V gene has CDR1 DFQATT and CDR2 SNEGSKA (reference sequence). The CDR3 covers 13 residues. Trimming removed 5 bases from V and 0 bases from J, with 10 bases in between. The CDR3 spells CSAGAHNQETQYF. The CDR3 DNA is TGCAGTGCTGGGGCTCATAACCAAGAGACCCAGTACTTC.

On this clonotype itself: The junction shows a germline mismatch at one end, possibly a read error. The rearrangement uses TRBV29-1 and TRBJ2-4, with 9 bases fitting TRBD1. The CDR3 has 14 residues. Germline V gives CDR1 SQVTM, CDR2 ANQGSEA. Here the CDR3 reads CSVGQGQAKSIQYF. The CDR3 DNA reads as TGCAGCGTGGGACAGGGACAAGCCAAAAGCATTCAGTACTTC.

Only a few counts were recorded for this clonotype. The chain links TRBV7-9 to TRBJ2-5; possibly TRBD2 for D (6 bases). The V end lost 5 bases, the J end lost 11 bases, and 12 bases lay between the germline ends. Germline V CDR1 and CDR2: SEHNR, FQNEAQ (reference sequence). CDR3 size: 11 residues. The CDR3 sequence is CASSTGRGQYF. CDR3 nucleotides: TGTGCCAGCAGCACCGGCCGGGGGCAGTACTTC.

This clonotype was seen a few times. The rearrangement uses TRBV29-1 and TRBJ2-6; D gene uncertain. Germline V CDR1 and CDR2: SQVTM, ANQGSEA. The length of the CDR3 is 13 residues. V lost 5 bases and J lost 6, with 11 bases in between. As DNA, the CDR3 is TGCAGCGTTTGGGGTCTGGTGGCCAACGTCCTGACTTTC. This encodes CSVWGLVANVLTF. The full variable domain, in which reference TRBV29-1 and TRBJ2-6 provide the parts outside the CDR3, is SAVISQKPSRDICQRGTSLTIQCQVDSQVTMMFWYRQQPGQSLTLIATANQGSEATYESGFVIDKFPISRPNLTFSTLTVSNMSPEDSSIYLCSVWGLVANVLTFGAGSRLTVL.

This clonotype is a singleton in its sample. V is TRBV25-1 and J is TRBJ2-7, with D unclear. The CDR3 extends over 11 amino acids. Trimming left V 7 bases short and J 3 bases short, with 7 bases between. Germline-derived CDR1 and CDR2 are MGHDK and SYGVNS. CDR3 sequence: CASTLLYEQYF. The DNA for the CDR3 is TGTGCCAGCACCCTTCTCTACGAGCAGTACTTC.

V is TRBV2 and J is TRBJ2-7; D call uncertain. Germline V CDR1 and CDR2: SNHLY, FYNNEI. V was clipped by 7 bases and J by 4 bases, with 14 bases between them. CDR3 length equals 13 residues. The CDR3 DNA follows: TGTGCCAGCATTCGCTCCCCTGAATACGAGCAGTACTTC. Its protein is CASIRSPEYEQYF.

This sequence joins TRBV7-2 and TRBJ1-6; no clear D. This CDR3 is 15 amino acids long. Trimming took off 3 bases at V and 5 bases at J, with 11 bases between the two ends. The germline gives CDR1 SGHTA, CDR2 FQGNSA. The CDR3 DNA is TGTGCCAGCAGCTTTCTGACGGATCATAATTCACCCCTCCACTTT. Protein sequence: CASSFLTDHNSPLHF.

This clonotype was found a few times. The rearrangement uses TRBV4-1 and TRBJ2-7; TRBD2 matches 9 bases. The junction had 2 bases not matched to a gene; V was cut back by 1 base and J by 1 base. CDR3 length equals 15 residues. The germline gives CDR1 MGHRA, CDR2 YSYEKL. The CDR3 coding sequence is TGCGCCAGCAGCCAAGGGCGGGGGGGGTCCTACGAGCAGTACTTC. Translating gives CASSQGRGGSYEQYF.

The chain is built from TRBV7-6 and TRBJ1-4; D not resolved. The CDR3 runs to 14 residues. CDR1 is SGHVS, CDR2 FNYEAQ, per germline. Trimming pared 5 bases from V and 4 bases from J, leaving 11 bases between. In DNA form, the CDR3 reads TGTGCCAGCAGCCCACGGGCAATTAATGAAAAACTGTTTTTT. Protein sequence: CASSPRAINEKLFF.

V is TRBV18 and J is TRBJ2-7; 8 bases match TRBD1. Germline CDR1 reads KGHSH; CDR2 reads LQKENI. Trimming removed 5 bases from V and 2 bases from J; junction bases left unmatched: 2. The CDR3 consists of 13 residues. CDR3 sequence (DNA): TGTGCCAGCTCAAAGGGACAGGCCTACGAGCAGTACTTC. Translated, it gives CASSKGQAYEQYF.

Of note for this clonotype: A much bigger clone sits one base away, suggesting this may be a read error. This chain connects TRBV3-1 to TRBJ1-2, with D uncertain. This CDR3 is built from 15 residues. V lost 8 bases to trimming and J lost 1 base, with 17 bases between them. Germline V CDR1 and CDR2: LGHDT, YNNKEL (reference sequence). The CDR3 region has the DNA TGTGCCAGCTCCCAAGCAGGCAGGATTAACTATGGCTACACCTTC. This encodes CASSQAGRINYGYTF.

Only a few counts were recorded for this clonotype. This chain uses TRBV4-1 with TRBJ1-1; no definite D call. CDR3 length equals 14 residues. In germline, CDR1 is MGHRA, CDR2 YSYEKL. The V and J ends lost 0 bases and 3 bases respectively, with 8 bases between them. CDR3 in amino acids: CASSQEERDTEAFF. For the CDR3, the DNA is TGCGCCAGCAGCCAAGAAGAGAGGGACACTGAAGCTTTCTTT.

This clonotype occurred once. This chain joins TRBV28 and TRBJ2-4; D is possibly TRBD1 (7 bases). V was pared by 4 bases and J by 0 bases, with 13 bases between. This CDR3 contains 16 residues. The V gene's germline CDR1 is MDHEN and CDR2 SYDVKM. CDR3 bases: TGTGCCAGCAGTTCCGGAGGGGGCCGAGCCAAAAACATTCAGTACTTC. It yields the protein CASSSGGGRAKNIQYF.

CDR3 DNA: TGTGCCATCAGTGAGGCGGGGGGACAGCAAGAGACCCAGTACTTC. Encoded protein: CAISEAGGQQETQYF. V usage is TRBV10-3 and J usage is TRBJ2-5; D may be TRBD2 (8 bases). This CDR3 is built from 15 residues. Germline assignment: CDR1 ENHRY and CDR2 SYGVKD. With 2 bases removed from V and 2 bases from J, the gap between germline ends came to 12 bases.

This clonotype was seen more than once but under ten times. The V call is TRBV29-1, the J call TRBJ2-5, with 12 bases that match TRBD2. Germline V gene sequence: CDR1 SQVTM, CDR2 ANQGSEA. V gave up 4 bases and J gave up 4 bases; unmatched junction bases: 10. The CDR3 spans 16 residues. The CDR3 is CSVGGLAGLNLETQYF. As DNA, the CDR3 is TGCAGCGTTGGGGGACTAGCGGGTCTGAACTTAGAGACCCAGTACTTC.

Worth noting for this clonotype: The junction does not match germline at one end; this may be a read error. V is TRBV3-1 and J is TRBJ1-5; D is uncertain. CDR1 is LGHDT and CDR2 is YNNKEL in the germline V gene (reference sequence). The length of the CDR3 is 13 residues. Here the CDR3 reads CASSQDPRQPRHF. The CDR3 DNA reads TGTGCCAGCAGCCAAGATCCGCGCCAGCCCCGGCATTTT.

The chain couples TRBV9 to TRBJ1-2, with 7 bases lining up with TRBD1. The CDR3 is 13 amino acids. CDR1 and CDR2 from the germline V gene are SGDLS and YYNGEE. V lost 8 bases, J lost 8 bases, and 12 bases stayed unmatched. The CDR3, as DNA: TGTGCCAGTTCCCGACAGGGTCCCTGGGGCTACACCTTC. It yields the protein CASSRQGPWGYTF.

This clonotype was seen once. Here the CDR3 reads CASSLVDRSSGANVLTF. CDR3 in DNA: TGTGCCAGCAGTTTAGTCGACAGGTCATCTGGGGCCAACGTCCTGACTTTC. The V and J genes are TRBV28 and TRBJ2-6, with D possibly TRBD1 on 6 matching bases. The CDR3 is made up of 17 amino acids. V was clipped by 2 bases and J by 1 base, with 12 bases between them. The germline V gene encodes CDR1 MDHEN and CDR2 SYDVKM.

This clonotype showed up just a few times. The chain carries TRBV29-1 and TRBJ2-1; D uncertain. The CDR3 extends over 13 amino acids. The germline V and J ends were trimmed by 0 bases and 7 bases, with 10 bases remaining between them. Germline loops: CDR1 SQVTM, CDR2 ANQGSEA. The CDR3 bases are TGCAGCGTTGAAGATTCGTGGGCTAATGAGCAGTTCTTC. This codes for CSVEDSWANEQFF.

The rearrangement joins TRBV10-3 to TRBJ1-4; unclear D gene. Germline CDR1 reads ENHRY; CDR2 reads SYGVKD. The CDR3 has 17 residues. Trimming left V 0 bases short and J 0 bases short, with 11 bases between. In DNA, the CDR3 is TGTGCCATCAGTGAGTCTAGGGCTGCCGCAACTAATGAAAAACTGTTTTTT. Translation: CAISESRAAATNEKLFF.